A selection of T cell receptor beta chains follows, all from one sample in a study of OX40 agonist ivuxolimab in advanced cancers. Clones were read by immunoSEQ multiplex PCR, and TCRdb kept only the in-frame ones, dropping some. This sample yields about 26,000 clones, of which more than 70% are seen a single time; approximately 14% belongs to the top ten. Here the sequenced sample was CD4+ or CD8+ T cells sorted from blood, taken in a trial of the OX40 agonist ivuxolimab. The receptor source for this set is an adult with an advanced solid tumor such as melanoma, head and neck, liver or kidney cancer. CDR3s include the opening cysteine and the closing phenylalanine or tryptophan. Not all rows give a size; the values are once, few, many and, for expanded clones, a class.

abundance: NA
j_gene: TRBJ1-2
v_gene: TRBV19
CDR3aa: CASSSTEYGYTF

abundance: NA
j_gene: TRBJ2-7
v_gene: TRBV11-3
CDR3aa: CASSLGRRSDEQYF

abundance: once
j_gene: TRBJ1-2
v_gene: TRBV5-1
CDR3aa: CASSDRTGLGYTF

abundance: NA
j_gene: TRBJ1-1
v_gene: TRBV6-1
CDR3aa: CASKGRLNTEAFF

abundance: few
j_gene: TRBJ2-7
v_gene: TRBV7-2
CDR3aa: CASSLDWGGREQYF

abundance: few
j_gene: TRBJ1-2
v_gene: TRBV6-5
CDR3aa: CASRIAQANSYGYTF

abundance: NA
j_gene: TRBJ2-7
v_gene: TRBV7-6
CDR3aa: CASSLAPGQLSEQYF

abundance: NA
j_gene: TRBJ1-5
v_gene: TRBV7-2
CDR3aa: CASSYRPGQVGYSNQPQHF

abundance: NA
j_gene: TRBJ2-7
v_gene: TRBV4-3
CDR3aa: CASSQDWSEQYF

abundance: NA
j_gene: TRBJ1-6
v_gene: TRBV12-5
CDR3aa: CASGLLSRDRGNSPLHF

abundance: once
j_gene: TRBJ2-1
v_gene: TRBV18
CDR3aa: CASSPPKGTGEREQFF

abundance: once
j_gene: TRBJ1-1
v_gene: TRBV11-2
CDR3aa: CASSIQGVAEAFF

abundance: NA
j_gene: TRBJ2-5
v_gene: TRBV5-1
CDR3aa: CASSLGQGPETQYF

abundance: few
j_gene: TRBJ1-3
v_gene: TRBV10-1
CDR3aa: CASSEDSRGNTIYF

abundance: NA
j_gene: TRBJ1-6
v_gene: TRBV6-4
CDR3aa: CASSQTALYNSPLHF

abundance: NA
j_gene: TRBJ2-7
v_gene: TRBV28
CDR3aa: CASRLQGGLYEQYF

abundance: NA
j_gene: TRBJ1-2
v_gene: TRBV19
CDR3aa: CASSDWTGPRAYTF

abundance: few
j_gene: TRBJ2-5
v_gene: TRBV5-1
CDR3aa: CASSFRGIQETQYF

abundance: NA
j_gene: TRBJ2-3
v_gene: TRBV7-9
CDR3aa: CASSLDLRGRTDTQYF

abundance: NA
j_gene: TRBJ2-2
v_gene: TRBV25-1
CDR3aa: CASSESVTGSPGELFF

abundance: NA
j_gene: TRBJ1-3
v_gene: TRBV2
CDR3aa: CASSDREHSGNTIYF

abundance: NA
j_gene: TRBJ2-6
v_gene: TRBV4-1
CDR3aa: CASSSDPGGSSGANVLTF

abundance: NA
j_gene: TRBJ1-1
v_gene: TRBV19
CDR3aa: CASSILGRGSTEAFF

abundance: NA
j_gene: TRBJ2-4
v_gene: TRBV10-3
CDR3aa: CAISATGSKNIQYF

abundance: NA
j_gene: TRBJ2-3
v_gene: TRBV7-3
CDR3aa: CASSPGTSSAGQYF

abundance: few
j_gene: TRBJ1-2
v_gene: TRBV7-3
CDR3aa: CASSLGGFQNYGYTF

abundance: NA
j_gene: TRBJ2-7
v_gene: TRBV5-6
CDR3aa: CASSLLRGLEQYF

abundance: NA
j_gene: TRBJ1-6
v_gene: TRBV7-9
CDR3aa: CASSLALGSPLHF

abundance: few
j_gene: TRBJ2-5
v_gene: TRBV7-2
CDR3aa: CASRLSTWETQYF

abundance: NA
j_gene: TRBJ2-3
v_gene: TRBV2
CDR3aa: CASTRTGAAEGSDTQYF

abundance: once
j_gene: TRBJ1-1
v_gene: TRBV11-2
CDR3aa: CASSSPRISWTEAFF

abundance: NA
j_gene: TRBJ2-3
v_gene: TRBV30
CDR3aa: CAWLGQLTDTQYF